A single sample is the source of the 31 T cell receptor beta chains below, sequenced in a study of cytomegalovirus exposure and HLA in healthy donors. Both 60 Vbeta primers and 13 Jbeta primers went into the PCR. TCRdb keeps only in-frame clones here, not all; method: immunoSEQ multiplex PCR. Among 85,000 to 100,000 clones listed, 78% were seen once. The sequenced sample was PBMCs. The origin of the receptors is a woman between 40 and 50 years old in good health and CMV-seropositive.

The rearrangement joins TRBV19 to TRBJ1-2; D is unresolved. The CDR3 loop spans 17 amino acids. The V end lost 4 bases, the J end lost 5 bases, and 23 bases lay between the germline ends. Per germline, CDR1 LNHDA and CDR2 SQIVND (reference sequence). As DNA, the CDR3 is TGTGCCAGTAGTACACCCGGAACTATAGGTCCCACTTATGGCTACACCTTC. Translating gives CASSTPGTIGPTYGYTF.

V gene TRBV4-1 combines with J gene TRBJ2-5, with a possible D match to TRBD2 (5 bases). The V end was cut by 5 bases, the J end by 0 bases, with 10 bases between. Germline V gene data show CDR1 as MGHRA and CDR2 as YSYEKL. The length of the CDR3 is 14 residues. Here the CDR3 DNA reads TGCGCCAGCAGCGAAAGGGAGTACCAAGAGACCCAGTACTTC. It is translated as CASSEREYQETQYF.

V and J are TRBV5-1 and TRBJ1-3; a weak D match, TRBD1 (6 bases). This CDR3 has 13 residues. Germline V gene sequence: CDR1 SGHRS, CDR2 YFSETQ. Trimming took off 6 bases at V and 3 bases at J, with 10 bases between the two ends. The DNA of the CDR3 is TGCGCCAGCACCGCAGGGGATGGAAACACCATATATTTT. Amino acids: CASTAGDGNTIYF.

J is TRBJ1-2 and V is TRBV7-9; 7 bases line up with TRBD1. Unmatched junction bases numbered 1, after V lost 4 bases and J lost 8 bases. The CDR3 length is 11 residues. Germline CDR1 SEHNR, CDR2 FQNEAQ (reference sequence). This chain's CDR3 is CASSSGGGYTF. DNA of the CDR3: TGTGCCAGCAGCTCAGGGGGGGGCTACACCTTC. The variable domain in full, completed from reference TRBV7-9 and TRBJ1-2, reads DTGVSQNPRHKITKRGQNVTFRCDPISEHNRLYWYRQTLGQGPEFLTYFQNEAQLEKSRLLSDRFSAERPKGSFSTLEIQRTEQGDSAMYLCASSSGGGYTFGSGTRLTVV.

This clone was seen only a few times. This chain connects TRBV4-1 to TRBJ2-3; unclear D gene. The CDR3 is 13 amino acids. CDR1 is MGHRA and CDR2 is YSYEKL in the germline V gene. V dropped 2 bases and J dropped 8 bases, with 11 bases sitting between them. The DNA for the CDR3 is TGCGCCAGCAGCCAATTAGAGTTCGGTACGCAGTATTTT. As protein: CASSQLEFGTQYF.

V gene TRBV28 combines with J gene TRBJ1-2, with 10 bases that match TRBD1. The V segment lost 6 bases and the J segment 8 bases; nucleotides outside the gene matches: 9. Germline CDR1 reads MDHEN; CDR2 reads SYDVKM. The CDR3 sequence is 14 residues long. In DNA, the CDR3 is TGTGCCAGCAGCACTTGGACAGGGGGGTTAGGCTACACCTTC. It specifies CASSTWTGGLGYTF.

The chain is built from TRBV30 and TRBJ2-3, with 7 bases fitting TRBD1. Germline trimming cut 3 bases from V and 0 bases from J; bases unmatched to any gene: 9. The CDR3 loop spans 16 amino acids. Germline assignment: CDR1 GTSNPN and CDR2 SVGIG (reference sequence). The CDR3 DNA reads TGTGCCTGGAGATTACGGACAGGTACTAGCACAGATACGCAGTATTTT. It yields the protein CAWRLRTGTSTDTQYF.

J is TRBJ1-4 and V is TRBV28, with unresolved D. The V gene's germline CDR1 is MDHEN and CDR2 SYDVKM. V was pared by 6 bases and J by 7 bases, with 6 bases between. The CDR3 totals 11 residues. The CDR3 loop reads CASRDFEKLFF. The CDR3 DNA reads as TGTGCCAGCAGGGACTTTGAAAAACTGTTTTTT. The complete variable domain, with remaining parts taken from reference TRBV28 and TRBJ1-4, reads DVKVTQSSRYLVKRTGEKVFLECVQDMDHENMFWYRQDPGLGLRLIYFSYDVKMKEKGDIPEGYSVSREKKERFSLILESASTNQTSMYLCASRDFEKLFFGSGTQLSVL.

The chain links TRBV2 to TRBJ2-7; 10 bases fit TRBD2. Trimming cost V 8 bases and J 0 bases; bases outside gene matches: 13. CDR3 length: 17 residues. The germline V gene encodes CDR1 SNHLY and CDR2 FYNNEI. This CDR3 reads CASGGVAGGRSSYEQYF. CDR3 nucleotide sequence: TGTGCCAGCGGGGGGGTAGCGGGAGGTAGGAGCTCCTACGAGCAGTACTTC. Drawing the rest from reference TRBV2 and TRBJ2-7, the complete variable domain is EPEVTQTPSHQVTQMGQEVILRCVPISNHLYFYWYRQILGQKVEFLVSFYNNEISEKSEIFDDQFSVERPDGSNFTLKIRSTKLEDSAMYFCASGGVAGGRSSYEQYFGPGTRLTVT.

The genes are TRBV5-4 and TRBJ1-1; 9 bases are shared with TRBD1. Germline assignment: CDR1 SGHNT and CDR2 YYREEE (reference sequence). The CDR3 is made up of 16 amino acids. V gave up 6 bases and J gave up 4 bases; unmatched junction bases: 13. Here the CDR3 reads CASTSRDRARSTEAFF. CDR3 DNA sequence: TGTGCCAGCACCTCCCGGGACAGGGCCCGTAGCACTGAAGCTTTCTTT.

This chain links TRBV28 with TRBJ2-5; TRBD2 aligns across 7 bases. This CDR3 region has 16 residues. The junction had 10 bases not matched to a gene; V was cut back by 4 bases and J by 2 bases. Looked up from germline, CDR1 is MDHEN and CDR2 is SYDVKM. The CDR3 here is CASSSRLRTSQETQYF. The CDR3 coding sequence is TGTGCCAGCAGTTCCAGACTCCGGACTAGTCAAGAGACCCAGTACTTC.

The CDR3 loop reads CATSRGPQGPEETQYF. For the CDR3, the DNA is TGTGCCACCAGCAGAGGCCCACAGGGGCCCGAAGAGACCCAGTACTTC. This chain links TRBV15 with TRBJ2-5; 7 nucleotides match TRBD1. CDR3 length: 16 residues. With V trimmed by 1 base and J by 3 bases, 8 bases remained unmatched. The germline gives CDR1 LNHNV, CDR2 YYDKDF (reference sequence).

J is TRBJ2-3 and V is TRBV6-4, with 9 bases aligning to TRBD2. The germline V gene has CDR1 MRHNA and CDR2 SNTAGT. Germline trimming cut 3 bases from V and 2 bases from J; bases unmatched to any gene: 3. This CDR3 is built from 15 residues. CDR3 protein: CASSESSGTTDTQYF. In DNA, the CDR3 is TGTGCCAGCAGTGAGTCTAGCGGGACCACAGATACGCAGTATTTT.

V and J are TRBV18 and TRBJ2-1; a possible D gene is TRBD1 (5 bases). The CDR3 spans 12 residues. Germline CDR1 is KGHSH and CDR2 is LQKENI. V lost 0 bases and J 8 bases, leaving 5 bases between the germline ends. CDR3 DNA sequence: TGTGCCAGCTCACCACCAGGGGATGAGCAGTTCTTC. It encodes CASSPPGDEQFF.

J is TRBJ2-5 and V is TRBV2, with TRBD2 matching over 7 bases. J was trimmed by 4 bases and V by 7 bases; bases with no gene match: 6. CDR1 is SNHLY and CDR2 is FYNNEI in the germline V gene. The CDR3 consists of 13 residues. CDR3 sequence reads: CASMLGRLETQYF. The DNA of the CDR3 is TGTGCCAGCATGCTCGGGAGGTTAGAGACCCAGTACTTC.

The CDR3 DNA is TGCAGCGTTGAGGGTTTAGCGGGACTGGCCTACGAGCAGTACTTC. Translating gives CSVEGLAGLAYEQYF. The chain links TRBV29-1 to TRBJ2-5; 8 bases are shared with TRBD2. The J call is doubtful: the DNA matches TRBJ2-7 better. Germline CDR1 reads SQVTM; CDR2 reads ANQGSEA. The CDR3 runs 15 residues.

As concerns this clone: Within the sample, other DNA sequences also encode this same CDR3. The J gene is TRBJ2-3, the V gene TRBV5-1; TRBD2 matches 12 bases. Germline V CDR1 and CDR2: SGHRS, YFSETQ. Trimming took 4 bases from V and 0 from J; bases not matched to a gene: 3. CDR3 length: 16 amino acids. The CDR3 sequence: CASSTGTSGSTDTQYF. The DNA for the CDR3 is TGCGCCAGCAGCACCGGGACTAGCGGGAGCACAGATACGCAGTATTTT.

CDR3 amino acids: CASSFGTGEYTGELFF. Written as DNA, the CDR3 is TGTGCCAGCAGCTTTGGAACGGGGGAGTACACCGGGGAGCTGTTTTTT. The V gene is TRBV9, the J gene TRBJ2-2, with D possibly TRBD2 on 6 matching bases. The CDR3 is 16 residues long. V lost 4 bases, J lost 3 bases, and 16 bases lay in between. Germline loops: CDR1 SGDLS, CDR2 YYNGEE.

This rearrangement joins TRBV5-1 to TRBJ2-2; 9 bases fit TRBD2. This CDR3 contains 17 residues. With 5 bases clipped from V and 0 bases from J, the junction kept 8 bases outside the gene matches. Germline CDR1 SGHRS, CDR2 YFSETQ. CDR3 coding DNA: TGCGCCAGCAGACCGACTAGCGGTCACACGAACACCGGGGAGCTGTTTTTT. This encodes CASRPTSGHTNTGELFF.

There are a few counts of this clone. This rearrangement joins TRBV28 to TRBJ1-3, with 7 bases matching TRBD1. Germline trimming cut 6 bases from V and 2 bases from J; bases unmatched to any gene: 7. Germline lookup yields CDR1 MDHEN and CDR2 SYDVKM. The CDR3 is 15 amino acids. CDR3 protein: CASRPRGQAGNTIYF. Written as DNA, the CDR3 is TGTGCCAGCAGACCAAGGGGGCAGGCTGGAAACACCATATATTTT.

The chain is built from TRBV19 and TRBJ1-5; 8 bases agree with TRBD1. CDR3 length: 13 residues. V gave up 6 bases and J gave up 9 bases; unmatched junction bases: 7. Germline V gives CDR1 LNHDA, CDR2 SQIVND (reference sequence). CDR3 loop: CASSRDRGRPQHF. In DNA form, the CDR3 reads TGTGCCAGTAGCCGAGACAGGGGTCGGCCCCAGCATTTT.

V usage is TRBV2 and J usage is TRBJ2-7; TRBD2 aligns across 11 bases. Germline values: CDR1 SNHLY, CDR2 FYNNEI. This CDR3 comprises 14 residues. Trimming took 8 bases from V and 1 from J; bases not matched to a gene: 4. This CDR3 is CASGGTSGSYEQYF. The CDR3 coding sequence is TGTGCCAGCGGGGGGACTAGCGGTTCCTACGAGCAGTACTTC.

The chain combines TRBV5-3 with TRBJ2-5, with a tentative D call TRBD1 (5 bases). TRBV5-3 is an open reading frame whose function is uncertain. V was shortened by 3 bases and J by 7 bases, with 7 bases between the two germline ends. This CDR3 has 11 residues. The CDR3 sequence: CARSWGATQYF. CDR3 nucleotide sequence: TGTGCCAGAAGCTGGGGCGCGACCCAGTACTTC.

This clone came up once. The genes are TRBV10-3 and TRBJ1-1, with D possibly TRBD1 on 5 matching bases. This CDR3 spans 19 amino acids. Germline V gives CDR1 ENHRY, CDR2 SYGVKD. Trimming pared 6 bases from V and 5 bases from J, leaving 31 bases between. DNA for the CDR3: TGTGCCATCAGCGATCCCCTACGAAGGTCTGACGCAGGGCGGACTGAAGCTTTCTTT. Translating it yields CAISDPLRRSDAGRTEAFF.

The chain is built from TRBV6-5 and TRBJ2-7, with 10 bases lining up with TRBD2. Unmatched junction bases numbered 1, after V lost 5 bases and J lost 3 bases. The V gene's germline CDR1 is MNHEY and CDR2 SVGAGI. CDR3 length: 13 amino acids. In DNA form, the CDR3 reads TGTGCCAGCAGTCTAGCGGGGGTCTACGAGCAGTACTTC. This codes for CASSLAGVYEQYF.

CDR3 sequence reads: CASSLVGSINGYTF. CDR3 in DNA: TGTGCCAGCAGCTTGGTGGGCAGTATTAATGGCTACACCTTC. The chain employs TRBV5-5 and TRBJ1-2; D gene uncertain. This CDR3 is 14 amino acids long. Germline lookup yields CDR1 SGHKS and CDR2 YYEKEE (reference sequence). Trimming shortened V by 0 bases and J by 6 bases, and 12 bases separated the two germline ends. The variable domain in full, with the rest retrieved from reference TRBV5-5 and TRBJ1-2, is DAGVTQSPTHLIKTRGQQVTLRCSPISGHKSVSWYQQVLGQGPQFIFQYYEKEERGRGNFPDRFSARQFPNYSSELNVNALLLGDSALYLCASSLVGSINGYTFGSGTRLTVV.

This chain links TRBV6-1 with TRBJ1-3; the match to TRBD1 covers 8 bases. CDR3 length equals 14 residues. The germline gives CDR1 MNHNS, CDR2 SASEGT. Germline trimming cut 6 bases from V and 2 bases from J; bases unmatched to any gene: 3. The chain's CDR3 is CASRQGDAGNTIYF. As DNA, the CDR3 is TGTGCCAGCAGACAGGGGGACGCTGGAAACACCATATATTTT.

V gene TRBV27 combines with J gene TRBJ1-3; D uncertain. CDR1 is MNHEY, CDR2 SMNVEV, per germline (reference sequence). V lost 4 bases, J lost 6 bases, and 16 bases lay in between. This CDR3 region has 15 residues. As DNA, the CDR3 is TGTGCCAGCAGTTCGGGTTCTGCATTTTCAAACACCATATATTTT. It is translated as CASSSGSAFSNTIYF.

This chain links TRBV7-8 with TRBJ2-5; 9 positions agree with TRBD1. This CDR3 has 17 residues. With V trimmed by 1 base and J by 4 bases, 10 bases remained unmatched. Germline assignment: CDR1 SGHVS and CDR2 FQNEAQ. This CDR3 is CASSLVTPQGAGETQYF. In nucleotides, the CDR3 is TGTGCCAGCAGCTTAGTGACCCCACAGGGGGCGGGAGAGACCCAGTACTTC. Combining the CDR3 with reference TRBV7-8 and TRBJ2-5 gives the whole variable domain GAGVSQSPRYKVAKRGQDVALRCDPISGHVSLFWYQQALGQGPEFLTYFQNEAQLDKSGLPSDRFFAERPEGSVSTLKIQRTQQEDSAVYLCASSLVTPQGAGETQYFGPGTRLLVL.

The chain combines TRBV29-1 with TRBJ2-3, with 8 bases lining up with TRBD2. The V segment lost 4 bases and the J segment 2 bases; nucleotides outside the gene matches: 5. CDR3 length: 14 amino acids. The germline gives CDR1 SQVTM, CDR2 ANQGSEA. The CDR3 DNA is TGCAGCGTTGCCAGCGGGAGTTTCACAGATACGCAGTATTTT. Amino acid sequence: CSVASGSFTDTQYF.

The chain has TRBV13 and TRBJ2-2; 10 bases line up with TRBD2. Unmatched junction bases numbered 13, after V lost 6 bases and J lost 6 bases. CDR1 and CDR2 (germline): PRHDT, FYEKMQ (reference sequence). CDR3 size: 17 residues. CDR3 DNA: TGTGCCAGCAGGGAGGCAGCGGGAGGGCCGGGGGCCGGGGAGCTGTTTTTT. Its protein product is CASREAAGGPGAGELFF.